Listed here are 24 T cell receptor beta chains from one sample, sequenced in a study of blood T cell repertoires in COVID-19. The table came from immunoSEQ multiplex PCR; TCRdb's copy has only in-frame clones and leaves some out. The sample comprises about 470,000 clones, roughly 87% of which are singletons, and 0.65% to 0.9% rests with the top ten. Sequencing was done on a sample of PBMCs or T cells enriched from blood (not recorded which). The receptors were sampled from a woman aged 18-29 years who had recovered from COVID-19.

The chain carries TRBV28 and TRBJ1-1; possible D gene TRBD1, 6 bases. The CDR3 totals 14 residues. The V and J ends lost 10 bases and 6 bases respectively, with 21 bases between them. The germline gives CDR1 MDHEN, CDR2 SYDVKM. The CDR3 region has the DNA TGTGCCACCGGGGAGGGGGGCCGGCGCGCTGAAGCTTTCTTT. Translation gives CATGEGGRRAEAFF.

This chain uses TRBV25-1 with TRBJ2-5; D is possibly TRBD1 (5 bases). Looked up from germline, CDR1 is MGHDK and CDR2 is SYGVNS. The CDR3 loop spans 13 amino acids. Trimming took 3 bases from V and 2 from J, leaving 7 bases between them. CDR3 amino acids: CASSDPGQETQYF. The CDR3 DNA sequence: TGTGCCAGCAGTGATCCAGGGCAAGAGACCCAGTACTTC.

The CDR3 DNA reads as TGTGCCAGCAGTCGTCCCGGGACAAGATATGGCTACACCTTC. It specifies CASSRPGTRYGYTF. V and J are TRBV6-5 and TRBJ1-2, with a tentative D call TRBD1 (6 bases). In germline, CDR1 is MNHEY, CDR2 SVGAGI. V dropped 5 bases and J dropped 5 bases, with 15 bases sitting between them. The CDR3 totals 14 residues.

The CDR3 sequence is CASSPLQSTQYF. CDR3 sequence (DNA): TGCGCCAGCAGCCCATTACAGAGTACGCAGTATTTT. This rearrangement joins TRBV5-1 to TRBJ2-3, with D unclear. V lost 4 bases and J lost 8, with 11 bases in between. CDR3 size: 12 residues. The germline V gene has CDR1 SGHRS and CDR2 YFSETQ.

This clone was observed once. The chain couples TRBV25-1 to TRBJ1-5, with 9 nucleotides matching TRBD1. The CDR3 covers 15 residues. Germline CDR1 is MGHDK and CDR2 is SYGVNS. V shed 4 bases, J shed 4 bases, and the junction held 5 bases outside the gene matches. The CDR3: CASSGPGQGNQPQHF. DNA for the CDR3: TGTGCCAGCAGTGGGCCGGGACAGGGAAATCAGCCCCAGCATTTT.

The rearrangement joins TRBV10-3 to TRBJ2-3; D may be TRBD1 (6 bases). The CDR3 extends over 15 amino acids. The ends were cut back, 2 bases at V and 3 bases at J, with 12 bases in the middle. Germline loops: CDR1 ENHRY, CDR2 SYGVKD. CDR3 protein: CAISEGSRGTDTQYF. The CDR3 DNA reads TGTGCCATCAGTGAGGGGAGTAGGGGGACAGATACGCAGTATTTT.

The CDR3: CAWSPTGGGSGPQHF. Here the CDR3 DNA reads TGTGCCTGGAGTCCCACGGGGGGAGGCTCTGGGCCCCAGCATTTT. The gene calls are TRBV30 and TRBJ1-5, with D perhaps TRBD1 (5 bases). Germline CDR1 GTSNPN, CDR2 SVGIG (reference sequence). The CDR3 is 15 amino acids. V was cut by 2 bases and J by 9 bases, with 20 bases left in between.

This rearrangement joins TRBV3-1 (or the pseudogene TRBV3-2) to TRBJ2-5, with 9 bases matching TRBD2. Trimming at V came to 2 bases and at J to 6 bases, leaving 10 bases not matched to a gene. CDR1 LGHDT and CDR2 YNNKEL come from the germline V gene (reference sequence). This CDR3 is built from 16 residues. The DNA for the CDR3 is TGTGCCAGCAGCCAAATCGGTAGCGGGGGAGTGAAGACCCAGTACTTC. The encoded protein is CASSQIGSGGVKTQYF.

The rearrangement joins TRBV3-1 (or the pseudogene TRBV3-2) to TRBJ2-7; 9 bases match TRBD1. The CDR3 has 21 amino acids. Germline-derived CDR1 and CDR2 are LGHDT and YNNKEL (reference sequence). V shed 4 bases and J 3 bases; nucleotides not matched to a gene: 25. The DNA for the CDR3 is TGTGCCAGCAGCCCCTGGGTAAAGCGGACAGGGGCTATCGGATCCCGCTACGAGCAGTACTTC. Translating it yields CASSPWVKRTGAIGSRYEQYF.

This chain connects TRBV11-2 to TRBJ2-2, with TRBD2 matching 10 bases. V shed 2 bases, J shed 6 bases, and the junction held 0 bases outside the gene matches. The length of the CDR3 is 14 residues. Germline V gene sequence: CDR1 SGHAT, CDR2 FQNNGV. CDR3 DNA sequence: TGTGCCAGCAGCTTAAGCGGGGGGGCCGGGGAGCTGTTTTTT. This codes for CASSLSGGAGELFF. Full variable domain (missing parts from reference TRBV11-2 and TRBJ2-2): EAGVAQSPRYKIIEKRQSVAFWCNPISGHATLYWYQQILGQGPKLLIQFQNNGVVDDSQLPKDRFSAERLKGVDSTLKIQPAKLEDSAVYLCASSLSGGAGELFFGEGSRLTVL.

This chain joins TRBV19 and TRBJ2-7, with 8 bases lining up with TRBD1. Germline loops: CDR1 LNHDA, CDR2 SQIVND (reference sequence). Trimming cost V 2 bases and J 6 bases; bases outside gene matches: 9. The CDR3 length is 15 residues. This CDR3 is CASSIRGQAVAEQYF. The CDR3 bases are TGTGCCAGTAGTATACGGGGACAGGCAGTCGCCGAGCAGTACTTC.

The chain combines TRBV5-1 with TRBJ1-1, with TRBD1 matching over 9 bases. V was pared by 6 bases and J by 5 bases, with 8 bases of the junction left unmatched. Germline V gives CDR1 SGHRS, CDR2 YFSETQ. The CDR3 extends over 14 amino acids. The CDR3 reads CASTGGTGSTEAFF. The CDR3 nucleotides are TGCGCCAGCACTGGGGGGACAGGGTCAACTGAAGCTTTCTTT.

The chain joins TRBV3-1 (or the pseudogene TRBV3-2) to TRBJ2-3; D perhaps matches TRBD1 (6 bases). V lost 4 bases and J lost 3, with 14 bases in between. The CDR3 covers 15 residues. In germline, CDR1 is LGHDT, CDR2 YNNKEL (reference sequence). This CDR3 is CASSPRAGETDTQYF. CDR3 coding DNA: TGTGCCAGCAGCCCTCGTGCAGGGGAGACAGATACGCAGTATTTT.

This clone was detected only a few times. CDR3 residues: CASSEYGRQGNSPLHF. The DNA for the CDR3 is TGTGCCAGCAGTGAATATGGGCGGCAGGGGAATTCACCCCTCCACTTT. The genes are TRBV25-1 and TRBJ1-6, with TRBD1 as a possible D gene (6 bases). Germline V gene lookup returns CDR1 MGHDK and CDR2 SYGVNS. This CDR3 is 16 amino acids long. Trimming removed 0 bases from V and 7 bases from J, with 13 bases in between.

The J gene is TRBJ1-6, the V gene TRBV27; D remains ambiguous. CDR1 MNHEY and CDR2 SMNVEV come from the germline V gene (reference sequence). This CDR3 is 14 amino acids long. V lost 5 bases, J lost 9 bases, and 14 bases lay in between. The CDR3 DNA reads TGTGCCAGCAGTCCTTTTGATAGTTTTTCACCCCTCCACTTT. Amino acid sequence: CASSPFDSFSPLHF.

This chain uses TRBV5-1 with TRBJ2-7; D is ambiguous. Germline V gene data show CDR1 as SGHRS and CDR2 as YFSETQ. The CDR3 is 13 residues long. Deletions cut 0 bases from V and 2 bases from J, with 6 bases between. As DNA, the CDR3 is TGCGCCAGCAGCTTGGGGCTTACCTACGAGCAGTACTTC. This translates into CASSLGLTYEQYF.

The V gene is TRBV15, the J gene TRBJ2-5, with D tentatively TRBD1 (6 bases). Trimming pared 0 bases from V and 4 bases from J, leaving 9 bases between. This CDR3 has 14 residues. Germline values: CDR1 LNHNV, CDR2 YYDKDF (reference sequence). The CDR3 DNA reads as TGTGCCACCAGCAGAGACGCAGGGGTAGAGACCCAGTACTTC. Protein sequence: CATSRDAGVETQYF. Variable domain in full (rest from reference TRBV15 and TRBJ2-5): DAMVIQNPRYQVTQFGKPVTLSCSQTLNHNVMYWYQQKSSQAPKLLFHYYDKDFNNEADTPDNFQSRRPNTSFCFLDIRSPGLGDTAMYLCATSRDAGVETQYFGPGTRLLVL.

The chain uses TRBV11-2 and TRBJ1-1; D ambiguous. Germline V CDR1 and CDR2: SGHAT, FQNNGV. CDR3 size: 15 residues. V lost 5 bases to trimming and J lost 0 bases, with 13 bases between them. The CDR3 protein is CASSRFGRVNTEAFF. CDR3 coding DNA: TGTGCCAGCAGCCGTTTCGGGAGGGTGAACACTGAAGCTTTCTTT.

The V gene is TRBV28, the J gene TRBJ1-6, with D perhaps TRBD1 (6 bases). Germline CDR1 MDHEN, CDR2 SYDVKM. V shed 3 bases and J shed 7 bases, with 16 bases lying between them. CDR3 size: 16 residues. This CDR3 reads CASSFHQGIRNSPLHF. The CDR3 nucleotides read TGTGCCAGCAGTTTTCATCAGGGGATACGGAATTCACCCCTCCACTTT.

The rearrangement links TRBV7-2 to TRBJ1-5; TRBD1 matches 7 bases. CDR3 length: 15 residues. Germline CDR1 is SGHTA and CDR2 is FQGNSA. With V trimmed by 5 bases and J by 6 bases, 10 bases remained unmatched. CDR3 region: CASSPRTGLTQPQHF. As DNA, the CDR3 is TGTGCCAGCAGCCCCCGGACAGGTTTAACTCAGCCCCAGCATTTT.

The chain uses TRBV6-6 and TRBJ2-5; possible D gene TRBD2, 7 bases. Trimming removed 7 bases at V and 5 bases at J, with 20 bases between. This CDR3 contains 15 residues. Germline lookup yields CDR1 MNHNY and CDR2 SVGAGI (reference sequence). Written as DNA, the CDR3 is TGTGCCAGCACTCCATACGGGGGGCCGAAGGAGACCCAGTACTTC. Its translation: CASTPYGGPKETQYF.

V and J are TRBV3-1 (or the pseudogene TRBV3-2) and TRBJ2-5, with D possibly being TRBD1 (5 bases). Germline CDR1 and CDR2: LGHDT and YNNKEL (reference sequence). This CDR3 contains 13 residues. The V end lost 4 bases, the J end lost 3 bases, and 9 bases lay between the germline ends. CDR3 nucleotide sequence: TGTGCCAGCAGCCCTGGGGCGAAAGAGACCCAGTACTTC. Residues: CASSPGAKETQYF.

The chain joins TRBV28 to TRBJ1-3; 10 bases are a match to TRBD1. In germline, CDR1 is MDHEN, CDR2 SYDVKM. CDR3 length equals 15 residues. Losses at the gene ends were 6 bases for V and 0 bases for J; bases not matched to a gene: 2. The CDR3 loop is CASRTGGPSGNTIYF. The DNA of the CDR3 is TGTGCCAGCAGGACAGGGGGCCCCTCTGGAAACACCATATATTTT. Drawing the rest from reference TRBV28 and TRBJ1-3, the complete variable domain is DVKVTQSSRYLVKRTGEKVFLECVQDMDHENMFWYRQDPGLGLRLIYFSYDVKMKEKGDIPEGYSVSREKKERFSLILESASTNQTSMYLCASRTGGPSGNTIYFGEGSWLTVV.

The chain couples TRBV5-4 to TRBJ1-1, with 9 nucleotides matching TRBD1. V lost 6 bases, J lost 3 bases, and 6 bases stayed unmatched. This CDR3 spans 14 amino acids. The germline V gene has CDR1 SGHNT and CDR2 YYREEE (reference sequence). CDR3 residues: CASTGTGLDTEAFF. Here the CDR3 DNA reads TGTGCCAGCACCGGGACAGGGCTTGACACTGAAGCTTTCTTT.